This T cell receptor (beta chain) was sequenced during a study of blood T cells in healthy people across ages. Notes on the study in general: Unsorted PBMCs blocked a conclusive comparison of naive and antigen-experienced cells. Higher naive T cell percentage went strongly together with higher TCR beta diversity.

This clonotype was seen only a few times. The target antigen is unknown. Sample donors were healthy Caucasian individuals that came from Russia, aged about 6 to 95. Sample-barcoded 5' priming and a J-beta primer mix drove a second PCR of roughly 6 to 12 cycles. TCRdb itself ran the 5' RACE reads through MiXCR, one entry per CDR3 protein. The sample shows 1.5 million to 2 million distinct CDR3 sequences, roughly 32% of them seen only once. The CDR3 consists of 15 residues. Germline values: CDR1 MNHEY, CDR2 SMNVEV (reference sequence). V dropped 0 bases and J dropped 2 bases, with 11 bases sitting between them.

The sequenced sample was blood. The clonotype was recovered from a woman aged 30 to 39 in good health. This chain connects TRBV27 to TRBJ2-7; the D call may be TRBD1 or TRBD2 (5 bases each). CDR3 nucleotides: TGTGCCAGCAGTTTATCGTGGGACGGTCCCTACGAGCAGTACTTC. Translation: CASSLSWDGPYEQYF.